This T cell receptor (beta chain) appears in the sequencing data of a study of shared clonotypes between healthy human individuals. Study-level results: A reduction in generation probabilities was seen for non-shared clonotypes relative to those shared by all four donors.

A word on this clone: Its antigen is unknown.

The data were produced by immunoSEQ multiplex PCR, yet TCRdb's version contains in-frame clones alone and is incomplete. The sample shows 1.6 million or so clones, approximately 98.5% of them seen only once. CDR3 length: 13 residues. Germline CDR1 is SGHTA and CDR2 is FQGTGA. V lost 5 bases, J lost 4 bases, and 11 bases lay in between. The sequenced sample consisted of naive CD4+ T cells sorted from blood. The sample's subset: CD45RA+ positively selected. The gene calls are TRBV7-3 and TRBJ2-5; TRBD1 might be the D (6 bases). The sequence was collected from a man aged 25-40 years in good health. The CDR3, as DNA: TGTGCCAGCAGCACCGGACAGACAGAGACCCAGTACTTC. Translating it yields CASSTGQTETQYF.